These 15 T cell receptor beta chains came from one sample sequenced in a study of blood T cell repertoires in COVID-19. Repertoires were generated with immunoSEQ multiplex PCR, while TCRdb's copy carries only in-frame clones and drops some. The table lists under 200,000 clones, roughly 90% of them singletons. The source material was peripheral blood. The receptors shown here come from a man aged 50 to 59 with acute or convalescent COVID-19.

The chain couples TRBV19 to TRBJ1-5, with no clear D. Trimming shortened V by 3 bases and J by 6 bases, and 12 bases separated the two germline ends. This CDR3 region has 14 residues. Germline V gene sequence: CDR1 LNHDA, CDR2 SQIVND (reference sequence). The CDR3 reads CASSMDGIFQPQHF. In DNA, the CDR3 is TGTGCCAGTAGTATGGACGGGATTTTTCAGCCCCAGCATTTT.

This clone occurred once. The chain carries TRBV28 and TRBJ1-2; 7 bases agree with TRBD1. The CDR3 length is 14 residues. Germline-derived CDR1 and CDR2 are MDHEN and SYDVKM. J gave up 4 bases and V 5 bases, and 7 bases lay outside the gene matches. The DNA for the CDR3 is TGTGCCAGCAGTACCAACCACAGGGGCTATGGCTACACCTTC. It codes for CASSTNHRGYGYTF.

V gene TRBV27 combines with J gene TRBJ2-3, with TRBD1 as a possible D gene (6 bases). The length of the CDR3 is 13 residues. V was pared by 6 bases and J by 3 bases, with 10 bases between. Germline-derived CDR1 and CDR2 are MNHEY and SMNVEV (reference sequence). This CDR3 reads CASSTGLTDTQYF. CDR3 sequence (DNA): TGTGCCAGCAGCACAGGGCTGACAGATACGCAGTATTTT.

The V and J genes are TRBV7-2 and TRBJ1-2, with TRBD1 matching over 7 bases. CDR1 and CDR2 (germline): SGHTA, FQGNSA. J lost 2 bases, V lost 0 bases, and 3 bases had no gene match. The CDR3 loop spans 15 amino acids. In DNA, the CDR3 is TGTGCCAGCAGCTTAGCGCCGGGACAGAACTATGGCTACACCTTC. Translating gives CASSLAPGQNYGYTF.

V usage is TRBV25-1 and J usage is TRBJ1-4; D remains ambiguous. The CDR3 runs 17 residues. Germline CDR1 MGHDK, CDR2 SYGVNS. Trimming stripped 0 bases from V and 8 bases from J, with 19 bases between. The CDR3 DNA reads as TGTGCCAGCAGTGAATATATGACCTCGGGGTTTGGGGAAAAACTGTTTTTT. Its protein is CASSEYMTSGFGEKLFF.

A remark on this clone: Mismatch with germline at one junction end may stem from a read error. This chain links TRBV6-5 with TRBJ1-2, with D possibly matching TRBD1 (6 bases). CDR1 MNHEY and CDR2 SVGAGI come from the germline V gene. This CDR3 has 14 residues. The CDR3 here is CASTYSQGNYGYTF. The CDR3 DNA reads as TGTGCCAGCACTTACTCTCAGGGGAACTATGGCTACACCTTC.

V usage is TRBV2 and J usage is TRBJ2-5; TRBD1 agrees at 11 bases. The V gene end was trimmed by 5 bases and the J gene end by 4 bases; junction bases not matched to a gene: 6. The CDR3 spans 15 residues. Germline CDR1 and CDR2: SNHLY and FYNNEI. CDR3 DNA: TGTGCCAGCAGTCCACGGACAGGGGGCGGAGAGACCCAGTACTTC. It encodes CASSPRTGGGETQYF.

V is TRBV28 and J is TRBJ2-7; 13 nucleotides line up with TRBD2. V was pared by 4 bases and J by 0 bases, with 6 bases of the junction left unmatched. Germline V gives CDR1 MDHEN, CDR2 SYDVKM. CDR3 length equals 17 residues. CDR3 DNA sequence: TGTGCCAGCAGTTCAAGACTAGCGGGAGGACACTCCTACGAGCAGTACTTC. It translates to CASSSRLAGGHSYEQYF. The complete variable domain, with remaining parts taken from reference TRBV28 and TRBJ2-7, reads DVKVTQSSRYLVKRTGEKVFLECVQDMDHENMFWYRQDPGLGLRLIYFSYDVKMKEKGDIPEGYSVSREKKERFSLILESASTNQTSMYLCASSSRLAGGHSYEQYFGPGTRLTVT.

The chain couples TRBV6-5 to TRBJ1-4; TRBD1 is a possible D gene (6 bases). This CDR3 has 13 residues. V lost 0 bases and J 10 bases, leaving 9 bases between the germline ends. Germline-derived CDR1 and CDR2 are MNHEY and SVGAGI. CDR3 loop: CASSYSRGRKLFF. The CDR3 bases are TGTGCCAGCAGTTACTCGAGGGGGAGAAAACTGTTTTTT.

This clone appeared a single time. The J gene is TRBJ2-5, the V gene TRBV6-5; tentatively, D is TRBD2 (6 bases). V was cut by 0 bases and J by 2 bases, with 13 bases left in between. The CDR3 runs 16 residues. Germline loops: CDR1 MNHEY, CDR2 SVGAGI. The CDR3 sequence is CASSYSETRVQETQYF. Written as DNA, the CDR3 is TGTGCCAGCAGTTACTCGGAGACTAGGGTTCAAGAGACCCAGTACTTC.

This chain connects TRBV7-9 to TRBJ2-1; 8 bases fit TRBD1. Germline V CDR1 and CDR2: SEHNR, FQNEAQ (reference sequence). V lost 4 bases and J lost 5; bases outside the gene matches: 4. CDR3 length: 14 amino acids. The CDR3 bases are TGTGCCAGCAGCTCCCTGGACAGGGACAATGAGCAGTTCTTC. Translated: CASSSLDRDNEQFF.

The chain joins TRBV18 to TRBJ2-1; TRBD2 aligns across 14 bases. This CDR3 has 15 residues. The V segment lost 3 bases and the J segment 9 bases; nucleotides outside the gene matches: 4. CDR1 and CDR2 from the germline V gene are KGHSH and LQKENI. CDR3: CASSPTSGGAGEQFF. CDR3 nucleotide sequence: TGTGCCAGCTCACCGACTAGCGGGGGGGCGGGTGAGCAGTTCTTC.

The rearrangement uses TRBV21-1 and TRBJ2-1; the table's TRBD2 call for D was not verified on the DNA. TRBV21-1 is a recognized pseudogene. CDR3 length: 15 residues. The CDR3 reads CASRPTSGSRDEQFF. The CDR3 nucleotides read TGTGCCAGCAGACCCACTAGCGGGAGTAGGGATGAGCAGTTCTTC.

The chain recombines TRBV6-5 with TRBJ2-7; D gene uncertain. V shed 5 bases and J shed 0 bases, with 11 bases lying between them. CDR3 length: 14 amino acids. The germline gives CDR1 MNHEY, CDR2 SVGAGI. The CDR3 is CASSKILRSYEQYF. CDR3 nucleotide sequence: TGTGCCAGCAGTAAAATTCTGCGCTCCTACGAGCAGTACTTC.

The chain employs TRBV10-3 and TRBJ2-2; tentatively, D is TRBD1 (6 bases). From germline, CDR1 is ENHRY and CDR2 SYGVKD. Trimming pared 10 bases from V and 0 bases from J, leaving 12 bases between. The CDR3 consists of 14 residues. DNA for the CDR3: TGTGCCACCCCGGGACACCCGAACACCGGGGAGCTGTTTTTT. This gives the protein CATPGHPNTGELFF.